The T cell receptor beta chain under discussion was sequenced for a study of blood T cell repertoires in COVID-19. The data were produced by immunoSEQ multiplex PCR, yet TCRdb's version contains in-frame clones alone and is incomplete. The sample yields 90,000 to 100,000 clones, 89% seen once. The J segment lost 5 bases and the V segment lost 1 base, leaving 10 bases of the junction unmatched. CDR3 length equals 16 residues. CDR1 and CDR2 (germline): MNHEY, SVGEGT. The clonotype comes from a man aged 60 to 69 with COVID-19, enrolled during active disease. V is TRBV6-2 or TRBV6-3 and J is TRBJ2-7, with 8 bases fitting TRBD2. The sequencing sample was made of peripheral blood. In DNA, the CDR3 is TGTGCCAGCAGTTACTTAGGCGGGAGGACCGGAGACGAGCAGTACTTC. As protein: CASSYLGGRTGDEQYF.